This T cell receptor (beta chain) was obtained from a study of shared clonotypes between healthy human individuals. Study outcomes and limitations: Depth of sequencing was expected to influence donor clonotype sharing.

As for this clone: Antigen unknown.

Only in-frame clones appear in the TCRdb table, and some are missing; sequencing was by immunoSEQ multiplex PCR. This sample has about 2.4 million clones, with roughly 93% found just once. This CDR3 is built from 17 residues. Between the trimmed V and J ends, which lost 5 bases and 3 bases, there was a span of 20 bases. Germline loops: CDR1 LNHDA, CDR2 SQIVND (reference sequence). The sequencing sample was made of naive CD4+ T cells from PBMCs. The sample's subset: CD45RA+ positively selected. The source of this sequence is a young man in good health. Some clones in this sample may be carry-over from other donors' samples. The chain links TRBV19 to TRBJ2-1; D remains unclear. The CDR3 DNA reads TGTGCCAGTAGTCCTCGACTTACCCACCGACTCTACAATGAGCAGTTCTTC. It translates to CASSPRLTHRLYNEQFF.